The sequence of this TCR beta chain was determined in a study of cytotoxic CD8 clonotypes in ibrutinib-treated CLL. Study as a whole: Response specimens were obtained following a median treatment duration of about 12 months, with a range of 6 to 36.

Trimming cost V 4 bases and J 0 bases, with 9 bases left between them. The length of the CDR3 is 13 residues. Per germline, CDR1 SQVTM and CDR2 ANQGSEA. This clone was counted between two and nine times. Here immunoSEQ multiplex PCR was the method, and the copy in TCRdb shows in-frame clones only, minus some. The sample holds over 250,000 clones, roughly 76% seen once. This TCR came from a human donor with chronic lymphocytic leukemia. The V gene is TRBV29-1, the J gene TRBJ1-1; D is ambiguous. The sequences come from PBMCs, collected at disease progression, from a patient treated with ibrutinib. The DNA of the CDR3 is TGCAGCGTTGTACTAGGGTTGAACACTGAAGCTTTCTTT. This encodes CSVVLGLNTEAFF.